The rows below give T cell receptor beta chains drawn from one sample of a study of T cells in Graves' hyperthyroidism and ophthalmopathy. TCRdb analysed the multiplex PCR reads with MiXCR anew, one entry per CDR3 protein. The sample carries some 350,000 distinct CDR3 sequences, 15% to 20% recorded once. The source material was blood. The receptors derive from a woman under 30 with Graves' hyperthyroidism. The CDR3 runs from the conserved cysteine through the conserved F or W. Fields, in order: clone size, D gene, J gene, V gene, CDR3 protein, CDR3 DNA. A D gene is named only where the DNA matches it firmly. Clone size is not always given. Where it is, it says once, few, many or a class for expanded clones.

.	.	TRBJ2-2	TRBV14	CASSQVNKFGELFF	TGTGCCAGCAGCCAAGTAAATAAGTTCGGGGAGCTGTTTTTT
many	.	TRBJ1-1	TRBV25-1	CASSDWGNEKNTEAFF	TGTGCCAGCAGTGATTGGGGTAATGAGAAAAACACTGAAGCTTTCTTT
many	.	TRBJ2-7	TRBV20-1	CSATPGGTYEQYF	TGCAGTGCTACCCCCGGGGGAACCTACGAGCAGTACTTC
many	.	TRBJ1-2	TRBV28	CASTLGGTYGYTF	TGTGCCAGCACCCTAGGGGGTACCTATGGCTACACCTTC
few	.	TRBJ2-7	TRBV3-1	CASSQSWGHSSYEQYF	TGTGCCAGCAGCCAATCTTGGGGTCACAGCTCCTACGAGCAGTACTTC
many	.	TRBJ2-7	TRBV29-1	CSVGDGYEQYF	TGCAGCGTGGGGGACGGGTACGAGCAGTACTTC
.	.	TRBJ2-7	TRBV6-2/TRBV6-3	CASIGQGLPKEQYF	TGTGCCAGCATCGGGCAGGGCCTCCCTAAAGAGCAGTACTTC
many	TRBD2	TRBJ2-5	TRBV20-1	CSAGLAAQETQYF	TGCAGTGCTGGACTAGCGGCACAAGAGACCCAGTACTTC
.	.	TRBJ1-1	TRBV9	CASSPAGGGKGFF	TGTGCCAGCAGCCCAGCGGGTGGGGGGAAGGGCTTCTTT
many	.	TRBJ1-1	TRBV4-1	CASSRDWNTEAFF	TGCGCCAGCAGCAGGGATTGGAACACTGAAGCTTTCTTT
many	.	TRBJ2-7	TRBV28	CASGLGTYEQYF	TGTGCCAGCGGGTTGGGGACCTACGAGCAGTACTTC
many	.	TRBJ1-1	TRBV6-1	CASSPGSPVEAFF	TGTGCCAGCAGTCCCGGGAGCCCGGTTGAAGCTTTCTTT
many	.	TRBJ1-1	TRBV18	CASSLPWGGTEAFF	TGTGCCAGCTCACTTCCGTGGGGGGGCACTGAAGCTTTCTTT
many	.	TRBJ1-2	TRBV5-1	CASSFGDYGYTF	TGCGCCAGCAGCTTCGGGGACTATGGCTACACCTTC
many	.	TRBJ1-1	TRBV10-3	CAISVGGASDTEAFF	TGTGCCATCAGTGTGGGGGGAGCCTCGGACACTGAAGCTTTCTTT
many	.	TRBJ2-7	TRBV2	CASSDRYETSYEQYF	TGTGCCAGCAGTGATCGCTACGAGACCTCCTACGAGCAGTACTTC
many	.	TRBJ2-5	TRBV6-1	CASEKGPQETQYF	TGTGCCAGCGAGAAGGGCCCCCAAGAGACCCAGTACTTC
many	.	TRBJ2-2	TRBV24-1	CATSDFNSRNTGELFF	TGTGCCACCAGTGATTTTAACTCGCGAAACACCGGGGAGCTGTTTTTT
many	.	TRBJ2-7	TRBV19	CASSSVKGPDEQYF	TGTGCCAGTAGTTCGGTGAAAGGGCCCGACGAGCAGTACTTC
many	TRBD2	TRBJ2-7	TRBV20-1	CSATWTRSPYEQYF	TGCAGTGCTACGTGGACTAGAAGCCCCTACGAGCAGTACTTC
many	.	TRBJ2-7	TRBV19	CASSTFDEGSEQYF	TGTGCCAGTAGTACCTTTGACGAGGGCTCCGAGCAGTACTTC
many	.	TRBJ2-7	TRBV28	CASSLGDREAEQYF	TGTGCCAGCAGTTTAGGAGACAGGGAGGCCGAGCAGTACTTC
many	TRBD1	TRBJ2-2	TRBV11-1	CASSPGTVYTGELFF	TGTGCCAGCAGCCCCGGGACAGTATACACCGGGGAGCTGTTTTTT
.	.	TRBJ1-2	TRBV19	CASRAPSDSRYTF	TGTGCCAGTAGGGCCCCTAGTGACAGCCGCTACACCTTC
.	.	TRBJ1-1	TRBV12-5	CASGSRPDTEAFF	TGTGCTAGTGGTTCTCGACCGGACACTGAAGCTTTCTTT
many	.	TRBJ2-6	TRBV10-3	CAISEWGDSGANVLTF	TGTGCCATCAGTGAATGGGGGGACTCTGGGGCCAACGTCCTGACTTTC
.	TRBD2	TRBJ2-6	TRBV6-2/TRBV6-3	CASSPLAGLDSGANVLTF	TGTGCCAGCAGCCCCCTAGCGGGACTTGACTCTGGGGCCAACGTCCTGACTTTC
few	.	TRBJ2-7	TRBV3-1	CASSRQGNYEQYF	TGTGCCAGCAGCCGTCAGGGGAATTACGAGCAGTACTTC
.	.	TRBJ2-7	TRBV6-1	CASSQGHHKAYEQYF	TGTGCCAGCAGTCAGGGGCATCATAAGGCCTACGAGCAGTACTTC
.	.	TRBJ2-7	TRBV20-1	CSASHGSPGEQYF	TGCAGTGCTAGCCACGGAAGTCCGGGCGAGCAGTACTTC
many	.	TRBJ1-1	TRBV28	CASISPMNTEAFF	TGTGCCAGCATATCCCCGATGAACACTGAAGCTTTCTTT
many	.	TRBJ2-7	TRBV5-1	CASSFGNGGYEQYF	TGCGCCAGCAGCTTCGGCAATGGCGGCTACGAGCAGTACTTC
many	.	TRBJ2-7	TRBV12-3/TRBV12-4	CASSPVGSSYEQYF	TGTGCCAGCAGCCCCGTGGGTAGCTCCTACGAGCAGTACTTC